This T cell receptor (gamma chain) stems from a study of Vδ1+ human thymocytes. Notes on the study in general: Thymic TRG and TRD repertoires appeared highly polyclonal. Thymic delta-chain repertoires held 20% to 25% Vdelta2 sequences and few Vdelta3, despite high sort purity. Many TRG clonotypes were shared between donors; TRD repertoires were essentially private.

Thymocytes were sorted as CD3+ TCRVdelta1+ TCRVdelta2- after alphabeta T cell depletion. The template was reverse-transcribed extracted RNA. Multiplex PCR used pooled V-gene forward primers and a constant-region reverse primer to amplify CDR3s. TCRdb re-called the multiplex PCR reads through CATT. The profile shows roughly 30,000 gamma-chain clones, about 18% of them singletons. As to this clone: The target antigen is unknown.

Germline-derived CDR1 and CDR2 are GITISATS and ISYDGTV (reference sequence). The CDR3 length is 15 residues. V lost 0 bases, J lost 3 bases, and 8 bases stayed unmatched. The chain uses TRGV9 and TRGJ1 or TRGJ2. The source material was Vdelta1+ gamma-delta thymocytes from the thymus. Subset here: FACS-sorted CD3+ TCRalphabeta- TCRVdelta1+ TCRVdelta2- thymocytes. The receptor's source is a boy under two years old who had congenital heart surgery. CDR3 DNA: TGTGCCTTGTGGGAGGTGCTCGAATGTTATTATAAGAAACTCTTT. Translation gives CALWEVLECYYKKLF.